This passage covers 3 T cell receptor beta chains from one sample sequenced in a study of blood T cells in healthy people across ages. It was with a sample-barcoded 5' primer and a J-beta primer mix that a second PCR of roughly 6 to 12 cycles was run. One entry per CDR3 protein results from TCRdb running MiXCR on the 5' RACE reads. The repertoire holds about 670,000 distinct CDR3 sequences, around 50% seen once, with approximately 15% in the top ten. Sequenced: blood. The receptor set was obtained from a woman older than 75 in good health.

The chain couples TRBV11-2 to TRBJ2-7; D gene ambiguous. Trimming shortened V by 0 bases and J by 9 bases, and 9 bases separated the two germline ends. The germline V gene encodes CDR1 SGHAT and CDR2 FQNNGV. CDR3 size: 12 residues. CDR3 in amino acids: CASSLDRSGQYF. For the CDR3, the DNA is TGTGCCAGCAGCTTAGATCGGTCAGGGCAGTACTTC.

V gene TRBV2 combines with J gene TRBJ1-5; TRBD1 matches at 7 bases. Unmatched junction bases numbered 6, after V lost 11 bases and J lost 5 bases. The length of the CDR3 is 12 residues. CDR1 is SNHLY and CDR2 is FYNNEI in the germline V gene. The DNA of the CDR3 is TGTGCCTCCCGGGACAGCGATCAGCCCCAGCATTTT. Amino acid sequence: CASRDSDQPQHF.

This clonotype has more than one count but fewer than ten. The CDR3 protein is CASSHRRDPVSGNTIYF. In DNA, the CDR3 is TGTGCCAGCAGCCACAGACGGGACCCAGTATCTGGAAACACCATATATTTT. V and J are TRBV14 and TRBJ1-3, with D possibly being TRBD1 (5 bases). Trimming took 3 bases from V and 1 from J, leaving 16 bases between them. CDR3 length equals 17 residues. The germline CDR1 and CDR2 sequences are SGHDN and FVKESK.